Following are 16 T cell receptor beta chains from one sample sequenced in a study of tumor and adjacent non-tumor tissue in lung cancer. RNA was extracted from bulk tissue without any cell sorting. Distant lung tissue was collected more than 3 cm away from the tumor edge. The library came from three nested PCR rounds adapted from ARM-PCR protocols. TCRdb fed the multiplex PCR reads into MiXCR, producing one record per CDR3 protein. This table has 35,000 to 55,000 distinct CDR3 sequences, approximately 60% appearing once. Sequenced input: distant non-tumor lung tissue. These receptors were obtained from a woman aged 40 to 50 with non-small cell lung cancer.

As concerns this clonotype: Its ends do not fully match the called genes, so a read error is possible. V is TRBV11-3 and J is TRBJ2-7; D is uncertain. The CDR3 extends over 13 amino acids. Germline-derived CDR1 and CDR2 are SGHNT and YENEEA. DNA of the CDR3: TGTGCCACCAGCCTCGCGATGGGATCTGAGCAGTACTTC. It yields the protein CATSLAMGSEQYF.

On this clonotype: This is likely a read error, given that the CDR3 carries no conserved phenylalanine or tryptophan at its end. The V and J genes are TRBV6-6 and TRBJ2-7; 7 bases match TRBD1. This CDR3 has 17 residues. Germline-derived CDR1 and CDR2 are MNHNY and SVGAGI (reference sequence). The CDR3 bases are TGCGCCAGCAGTTACAAGGTTGTAGGGGGCTTAGAGTACGAGCAGTACTCC. Translating it yields CASSYKVVGGLEYEQYS.

With respect to this clonotype: No conserved phenylalanine or tryptophan is present at the end of the CDR3, so a read error is the likely explanation. The V and J genes are TRBV5-1 and TRBJ2-5; D may be TRBD1 or TRBD2 (5 bases each). This CDR3 spans 13 amino acids. Germline V gene sequence: CDR1 SGHRS, CDR2 YFSETQ. Trimming stripped 4 bases from V and 3 bases from J, with 10 bases between. The CDR3 coding sequence is TGCGCCAGCAGCCCCGGGACCAAAGAGACCCAGTACCTC. Encoded protein: CASSPGTKETQYL.

For this clonotype: A read error may explain this, as a much larger clone is one base away. The chain has TRBV20-1 and TRBJ2-7; possibly TRBD2 for D (6 bases). The V gene's germline CDR1 is DFQATT and CDR2 SNEGSKA (reference sequence). V was shortened by 3 bases and J by 1 base, with 13 bases between the two germline ends. This CDR3 spans 14 amino acids. CDR3 nucleotides: TGCAGTGCTAGTTTCGCGGGACCATCCTACGAGCAGTACTTC. Its protein is CSASFAGPSYEQYF.

A note on this clonotype: At one boundary the junction diverges from the germline segment, which might be a read error. The gene calls are TRBV5-8 and TRBJ1-4; tentatively, D is TRBD1 (6 bases). Per germline, CDR1 SGHTS and CDR2 YDEGEE. The CDR3 length is 15 residues. CDR3 nucleotide sequence: TGTGCCTGCAGCTTGGCCAGGGGAGGATATGAAAAACTGTTTTTT. Its translation is CACSLARGGYEKLFF.

There are many counts of this clonotype. The chain is built from TRBV5-6 and TRBJ2-6; TRBD1 might be the D (5 bases). Germline V CDR1 and CDR2: SGHDT, YYEEEE. V dropped 5 bases and J dropped 0 bases, with 21 bases sitting between them. The CDR3 consists of 19 residues. The CDR3: CASSSPLGHGTSGANVLTF. The CDR3 coding sequence is TGTGCCAGCAGTTCTCCCCTAGGACACGGAACCTCTGGGGCCAACGTCCTGACTTTC.

As to this clonotype: The junction shows a germline mismatch at one end, possibly a read error. The rearrangement uses TRBV6-1 and TRBJ1-1; perhaps TRBD1 as D (5 bases). This CDR3 is built from 13 residues. Germline loops: CDR1 MNHNS, CDR2 SASEGT. The chain's CDR3 is CGSMGHENTEAFF. For the CDR3, the DNA is TGTGGCAGCATGGGGCACGAGAACACTGAAGCTTTCTTT.

Ten or more counts support this clonotype. This sequence joins TRBV12-3 or TRBV12-4 and TRBJ2-4; D unclear. The CDR3 extends over 14 amino acids. Trimming removed 3 bases at V and 7 bases at J, with 13 bases between. The CDR3 here is CASSFQLGWNIQYF. The CDR3 DNA reads TGTGCCAGCAGTTTTCAACTGGGCTGGAACATTCAGTACTTC.

This chain connects TRBV20-1 to TRBJ1-6; the D is unclear. There are 16 residues in the CDR3. Germline V gives CDR1 DFQATT, CDR2 SNEGSKA (reference sequence). V dropped 3 bases and J dropped 0 bases, with 12 bases sitting between them. For the CDR3, the DNA is TGCAGTGCTAGTGTGACCTCGAGCTCCTATAATTCACCCCTCCACTTT. It yields the protein CSASVTSSSYNSPLHF.

Comment on this clonotype: Being one base from a much bigger clone, this may be a read error. Because it lacks the conserved phenylalanine or tryptophan at the end, this CDR3 is likely a read error. This rearrangement joins TRBV7-9 to TRBJ2-7; the match to TRBD1 covers 8 bases. CDR3 length: 16 residues. V was clipped by 0 bases and J by 2 bases; unmatched bases: 6. Germline loops: CDR1 SEHNR, CDR2 FQNEAQ (reference sequence). The CDR3 here is CASSLAVQGGTYEQYS. The CDR3 nucleotides are TGTGCCAGCAGCTTAGCCGTACAGGGGGGAACCTACGAGCAGTACTCC.

The sample holds many counts of this clonotype. The J gene is TRBJ1-1, the V gene TRBV20-1; possibly TRBD1 for D (5 bases). Trimming shortened V by 6 bases and J by 11 bases, and 16 bases separated the two germline ends. CDR3 length equals 11 residues. Germline CDR1 reads DFQATT; CDR2 reads SNEGSKA (reference sequence). The chain's CDR3 is CSAPRWGNAFF. CDR3 sequence (DNA): TGCAGTGCCCCCAGATGGGGGAATGCTTTCTTT.

On this clonotype: Germline is not matched at one junction end, which may reflect a read error. This chain uses TRBV29-1 with TRBJ2-7, with D perhaps being TRBD1 or TRBD2 (5 bases each). Germline loops: CDR1 SQVTM, CDR2 ANQGSEA. CDR3 size: 14 residues. In DNA form, the CDR3 reads TGTAGCGTTGAACTTTACCCCGGGGCAGGCCAGCAGTACTTC. This gives the protein CSVELYPGAGQQYF.

The table lists this clonotype with a count of one. A much more abundant neighbour one base away suggests this may be a read error. J is TRBJ2-7 and V is TRBV28; 10 positions match TRBD1. V gave up 5 bases and J gave up 9 bases; unmatched junction bases: 10. Germline CDR1 and CDR2: MDHEN and SYDVKM. The CDR3 runs 14 residues. The CDR3 loop is CASSPGQGTRRQYF. The CDR3 nucleotides are TGTGCCAGCAGTCCGGGACAGGGGACGCGGAGGCAGTACTTC.

Details on this clonotype: Since no conserved phenylalanine or tryptophan closes the CDR3, a read error is the likely cause. The V call is TRBV29-1, the J call TRBJ2-7; 7 bases map to TRBD2. CDR1 and CDR2 from the germline V gene are SQVTM and ANQGSEA. V dropped 3 bases and J dropped 5; count of bases not matched to a gene: 4. The CDR3 sequence is 12 residues long. The CDR3 nucleotides read TGCAGCGTTGATACGAGCGGGAACGAGCAGTACTTA. As protein: CSVDTSGNEQYL.

V and J are TRBV11-2 and TRBJ2-7; no clear D. This CDR3 is 12 amino acids long. Trimming removed 3 bases at V and 4 bases at J, with 7 bases between. Germline V gene lookup returns CDR1 SGHAT and CDR2 FQNNGV. The DNA for the CDR3 is TGTGCCAGCAGCTTGCAAGTTTACGAGCAGTACTTC. It translates to CASSLQVYEQYF.

For this clonotype: A read error may explain this, as a much larger clone is one base away. This chain joins TRBV30 and TRBJ2-6, with no clear D. The CDR3 spans 13 residues. Per the germline V gene, CDR1 is GTSNPN and CDR2 is SVGIG (reference sequence). Trimming left V 8 bases short and J 0 bases short, with 8 bases between. DNA of the CDR3: TGTGCCAGGTGGGGCTCTGGGGCCAACGTCCTGACTTTC. Translation gives CARWGSGANVLTF.